Here is one T cell receptor (beta chain) with its context. Here immunoSEQ multiplex PCR was the method, and the copy in TCRdb shows in-frame clones only, minus some. The data show around 24,000 clones, 75% to 85% seen once. The data were taken from a study of T cell clonotyping in hematopoietic cell transplantation. CDR1 and CDR2 from the germline V gene are SGHRS and YFSETQ. The ends lost 4 bases at V and 2 bases at J; junction bases unmatched: 2. The CDR3 spans 13 residues. Time point given: recipient sample about 28 days before transplant, after cytoreduction. This receptor was obtained from a woman aged 55-69 years with acute myeloid leukemia. Some clones in this sample may be carry-over from other donors' samples. The sample consisted of peripheral blood mononuclear cells, taken before stem cell transplant. The V and J genes are TRBV5-1 and TRBJ1-2, with 7 bases identical to TRBD1. The CDR3 is CASSPGQNYGYTF. CDR3 nucleotide sequence: TGCGCCAGCAGCCCGGGACAGAACTATGGCTACACCTTC.